These 5 T cell receptor beta chains share one sample of origin, sequenced in a study of Ad26.COV2.S vaccination and SARS-CoV-2 variants. Clones were sequenced by immunoSEQ multiplex PCR, and TCRdb holds only the in-frame ones, with some missing. Seen here are some 180,000 clones, 87% observed once, and the top ten hold 5% to 7%. Source: peripheral blood, taken after recovery from COVID-19. The receptors originated from a human donor who had recovered from COVID-19.

The chain has TRBV28 and TRBJ2-5, with TRBD2 identical over 12 bases. Germline values: CDR1 MDHEN, CDR2 SYDVKM. V shed 4 bases and J 5 bases; nucleotides not matched to a gene: 8. This CDR3 is built from 16 residues. The CDR3 spells CASSSLLAGGGETQYF. For the CDR3, the DNA is TGTGCCAGCAGTTCATTACTAGCGGGGGGCGGGGAGACCCAGTACTTC.

J is TRBJ2-1 and V is TRBV7-3; TRBD2 matches at 7 bases. Germline CDR1 is SGHTA and CDR2 is FQGTGA. The ends lost 5 bases at V and 4 bases at J; junction bases unmatched: 8. The CDR3 extends over 15 amino acids. CDR3 nucleotide sequence: TGTGCCAGCAGCCCCGGACTAGGCTATTACAATGAGCAGTTCTTC. It yields the protein CASSPGLGYYNEQFF.

The rearrangement uses TRBV19 and TRBJ2-5, with D perhaps being TRBD1 or TRBD2 (6 bases each). The CDR3 totals 15 residues. V dropped 5 bases and J dropped 5 bases, with 18 bases sitting between them. Germline loops: CDR1 LNHDA, CDR2 SQIVND (reference sequence). The CDR3 DNA reads TGTGCCAGTAGTTGGGACACCTCTGGAGGGGAGACCCAGTACTTC. It encodes CASSWDTSGGETQYF.

This chain joins TRBV20-1 and TRBJ2-2; the D is unclear. V was trimmed by 5 bases and J by 7 bases, leaving 8 bases between them. The CDR3 consists of 11 residues. Germline CDR1 reads DFQATT; CDR2 reads SNEGSKA (reference sequence). CDR3 region: CSAWSVGELFF. The CDR3 DNA is TGCAGTGCTTGGAGCGTCGGGGAGCTGTTTTTT.

This chain joins TRBV7-2 and TRBJ2-7; D remains ambiguous. The CDR3 contains 13 residues. CDR1 SGHTA and CDR2 FQGNSA come from the germline V gene. The V end was cut by 1 base, the J end by 3 bases, with 7 bases between. The CDR3 sequence: CASSLGPDYEQYF. CDR3 nucleotide sequence: TGTGCCAGCAGCTTAGGGCCCGACTACGAGCAGTACTTC.